This is a list of T cell receptor beta chains from one sample in a study of T cells in Graves' hyperthyroidism and ophthalmopathy. TCRdb re-derived calls from the multiplex PCR reads in MiXCR, one entry per CDR3 protein. The sample records 150,000 or so distinct CDR3 sequences, approximately 20% being singletons. The source material was blood. The receptor set was obtained from a woman aged 45-65 years with Graves' hyperthyroidism that later progressed to Graves' ophthalmopathy. Both conserved end residues are trimmed from each CDR3. Each record gives: CDR3 protein, V gene, clone size, CDR3 length. Clone size is shown for a subset of rows, as once, few, many or a class of expanded clone.

cdr3_aa: ASSGGAGKNIQY
v_call: TRBV2
clone_size: NA
cdr3_length: 12

cdr3_aa: ASSTSRENYGYT
v_call: TRBV27
clone_size: NA
cdr3_length: 12

cdr3_aa: ASSFSAGGPQH
v_call: TRBV11-1
clone_size: NA
cdr3_length: 11

cdr3_aa: ASSERTSGPASYNEQF
v_call: TRBV6-1
clone_size: NA
cdr3_length: 16

cdr3_aa: ASSRDSVNSPLH
v_call: TRBV2
clone_size: NA
cdr3_length: 12

cdr3_aa: ASGIAENIQY
v_call: TRBV28
clone_size: many
cdr3_length: 10

cdr3_aa: ASRTGTEANEKLF
v_call: TRBV12-3/TRBV12-4
clone_size: NA
cdr3_length: 13

cdr3_aa: ASSLLSSGTGELF
v_call: TRBV28
clone_size: few
cdr3_length: 13

cdr3_aa: SALGGRLNEKLF
v_call: TRBV20-1
clone_size: many
cdr3_length: 12

cdr3_aa: ASSLSRTSGYGYT
v_call: TRBV5-1
clone_size: NA
cdr3_length: 13

cdr3_aa: ASRLSGSADTQY
v_call: TRBV11-1
clone_size: NA
cdr3_length: 12

cdr3_aa: ASSVSGRIAGELF
v_call: TRBV9
clone_size: few
cdr3_length: 13

cdr3_aa: ASSLRQGAVGANVLT
v_call: TRBV5-1
clone_size: few
cdr3_length: 15